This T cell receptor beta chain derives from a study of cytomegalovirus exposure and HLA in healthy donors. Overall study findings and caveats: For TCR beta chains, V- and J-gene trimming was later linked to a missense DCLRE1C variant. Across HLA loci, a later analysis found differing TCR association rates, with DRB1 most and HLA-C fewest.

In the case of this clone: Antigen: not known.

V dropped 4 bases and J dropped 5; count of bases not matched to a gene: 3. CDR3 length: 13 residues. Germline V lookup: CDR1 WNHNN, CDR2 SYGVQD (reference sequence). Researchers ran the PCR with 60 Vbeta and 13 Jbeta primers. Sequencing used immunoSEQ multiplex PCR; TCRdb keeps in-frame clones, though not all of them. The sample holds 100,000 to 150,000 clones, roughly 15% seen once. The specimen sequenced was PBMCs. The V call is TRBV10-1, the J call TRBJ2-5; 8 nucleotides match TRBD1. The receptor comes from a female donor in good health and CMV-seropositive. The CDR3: CASSAGGGETQYF. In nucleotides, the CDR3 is TGCGCCAGCAGTGCAGGGGGCGGTGAGACCCAGTACTTC.